The 9 T cell receptor beta chains given below trace back to one sample, sequenced in a study of blood T cell repertoires in COVID-19. TCRdb's table, derived via immunoSEQ multiplex PCR, lists solely in-frame clones and lacks some. Of some 400,000 clones in the sample, about nine tenths were seen once. The sequencing input was PBMCs or T cells enriched from blood (not recorded which). The receptors come from a woman aged 30 to 39 who had recovered from COVID-19.

This chain uses TRBV4-1 with TRBJ1-1, with D maybe TRBD1 (5 bases). This CDR3 has 15 residues. Germline CDR1 reads MGHRA; CDR2 reads YSYEKL. Trimming removed 4 bases at V and 5 bases at J, with 17 bases between. The CDR3 loop is CASSPRVLGGTEAFF. The CDR3 coding sequence is TGCGCCAGCAGCCCCAGGGTTTTGGGCGGAACTGAAGCTTTCTTT.

This chain joins TRBV19 and TRBJ1-2; D may be TRBD1 (6 bases). V lost 5 bases and J 2 bases, leaving 12 bases between the germline ends. This CDR3 comprises 14 residues. Germline CDR1 is LNHDA and CDR2 is SQIVND (reference sequence). CDR3 residues: CASSLQGTNYGYTF. The CDR3 region has the DNA TGTGCCAGTAGTTTACAGGGAACAAACTATGGCTACACCTTC.

The chain is built from TRBV19 and TRBJ1-3, with 9 nucleotides matching TRBD1. This CDR3 has 18 amino acids. The V gene's germline CDR1 is LNHDA and CDR2 SQIVND (reference sequence). J lost 0 bases, V lost 9 bases, and 15 bases had no gene match. DNA for the CDR3: TGTGCCAGCCGTTTTGACAGGGGGTCCCGAAGCTCTGGAAACACCATATATTTT. Translating it yields CASRFDRGSRSSGNTIYF.

The chain combines TRBV3-1 (or the pseudogene TRBV3-2) with TRBJ2-3; 7 positions match TRBD1. The germline V gene encodes CDR1 LGHDT and CDR2 YNNKEL (reference sequence). Trimming at V came to 6 bases and at J to 9 bases, leaving 6 bases not matched to a gene. The CDR3 has 12 amino acids. This CDR3 is CASSSGQSTQYF. CDR3 coding DNA: TGTGCCAGCAGTTCGGGACAGTCAACGCAGTATTTT.

The rearrangement joins TRBV5-6 to TRBJ1-2; tentatively, D is TRBD1 (5 bases). Germline CDR1 SGHDT, CDR2 YYEEEE. V lost 0 bases, J lost 0 bases, and 9 bases lay in between. The CDR3 runs to 15 residues. CDR3 sequence reads: CASSLEFRANYGYTF. The CDR3 DNA reads TGTGCCAGCAGCTTGGAGTTCAGGGCTAACTATGGCTACACCTTC.

V usage is TRBV11-2 and J usage is TRBJ1-2; a weak D match, TRBD1 (5 bases). CDR1 SGHAT and CDR2 FQNNGV come from the germline V gene. The V and J ends lost 5 bases and 2 bases respectively, with 12 bases between them. The CDR3 loop spans 14 amino acids. Written as DNA, the CDR3 is TGTGCCAGCAGCCCTCCGGGGGAAAACTATGGCTACACCTTC. This sequence encodes CASSPPGENYGYTF.

This chain uses TRBV7-2 with TRBJ2-3; D ambiguous. The CDR3 runs to 12 residues. Germline V gene sequence: CDR1 SGHTA, CDR2 FQGNSA. V lost 6 bases and J 3 bases, leaving 7 bases between the germline ends. Here the CDR3 reads CASRSDTDTQYF. The CDR3 nucleotides read TGTGCCAGCAGGAGCGATACAGATACGCAGTATTTT.

The chain is built from TRBV27 and TRBJ1-1; D is unclear. The germline V gene has CDR1 MNHEY and CDR2 SMNVEV (reference sequence). Trimming cost V 0 bases and J 0 bases, with 5 bases left between them. The CDR3 loop spans 14 amino acids. CDR3 protein: CASSLSALNTEAFF. The CDR3 bases are TGTGCCAGCAGTTTATCGGCATTGAACACTGAAGCTTTCTTT.

J is TRBJ2-7 and V is TRBV6-2 or TRBV6-3, with 7 bases identical to TRBD1. Looked up from germline, CDR1 is MNHEY and CDR2 is SVGEGT. CDR3 size: 15 residues. V was clipped by 5 bases and J by 9 bases; unmatched bases: 16. The CDR3 spells CASSNGQALPPRQYF. CDR3 coding DNA: TGTGCCAGCAGTAACGGACAGGCCTTGCCACCTCGGCAGTACTTC.